The clone carrying this T cell receptor beta chain was observed at least ten times. Antigen unknown. This record belongs to a study of spatial heterogeneity in lung cancer. About the study: Sequencing consistently turned up more beta-chain sequences than alpha-chain sequences. Study-wide points: The appearance of ubiquitous expanded tumor TCRs in blood was greater at resection than follow-up.

The presence of a unique molecular identifier marked each TCR cDNA molecule. TCRdb used MiXCR to reprocess the 5' RACE reads, holding one entry per CDR3 protein. Of 24,000 or so distinct CDR3 sequences listed, 5.5% to 8% were seen once; the top ten hold more than 13%. Time point in this sample: sample taken at primary tumor resection. Frozen PBMC, nontumor lung or tumor provided whole RNA, which was sequenced unsorted. This CDR3 comprises 8 residues. Germline CDR1 reads KGHDR; CDR2 reads SFDVKD. The V call is TRBV24-1, the J call TRBJ2-7; no reliable D call. This sequence originates from a male donor with early-stage non-small cell lung cancer. Specimen: PBMCs, collected at surgery. CDR3 residues: CPPGEQYV. For the CDR3, the DNA is TGTCCCCCAGGCGAGCAGTACGTC.